One sample yielded the 2 T cell receptor beta chains listed below, sequenced in a study of CD8 T cells in ankylosing spondylitis. TCRdb re-called the 5' RACE reads with MiXCR, one entry per CDR3 protein. Here the sample spans about 220,000 distinct CDR3 sequences, about 10% being singletons. The material sequenced was blood, either unsorted or a sorted T cell fraction (not recorded which). These receptors were taken from a male donor with ankylosing spondylitis or in good health (not recorded which).

Ten or more counts support this clonotype. The rearrangement joins TRBV2 to TRBJ1-1; no reliable D call. The CDR3 is 15 residues long. The V end was cut by 5 bases, the J end by 0 bases, with 13 bases between. Germline CDR1 and CDR2: SNHLY and FYNNEI. The CDR3 bases are TGTGCCAGCAGTTTGGGTGGCCTAATGAACACTGAAGCTTTCTTT. This codes for CASSLGGLMNTEAFF.

This clonotype was detected a few times. This chain joins TRBV5-6 and TRBJ2-5; 7 nucleotides agree with TRBD2. After removal of 3 bases from V and 2 bases from J, the junction contained 10 bases not matched to a gene. This CDR3 is built from 16 residues. The V gene's germline CDR1 is SGHDT and CDR2 YYEEEE. In DNA form, the CDR3 reads TGTGCCAGCAGCTCACTAGCGTGGGGGGAACAAGAGACCCAGTACTTC. This sequence encodes CASSSLAWGEQETQYF.